Shown below are 26 T cell receptor beta chains from a single sample sequenced in a study of T cells after yellow fever vaccination. TCRdb ran MiXCR on the 5' RACE reads and lists one entry per CDR3 protein. The sample lists 300,000 to 450,000 distinct CDR3 sequences; approximately 5.7% were seen once. The sequenced sample was PBMCs, obtained 5 days after the yellow fever booster vaccination. The receptors here all came from a man aged 30 to 45 who received the YFV17D yellow fever vaccine.

In this sample, this clonotype turned up many times. The CDR3 DNA is TGCAGTGCAAAGCGGGAGGCTTCCTACAATGAGCAGTTCTTC. As protein: CSAKREASYNEQFF. The rearrangement links TRBV20-1 to TRBJ2-1, with 9 bases matching TRBD2. The germline V gene has CDR1 DFQATT and CDR2 SNEGSKA (reference sequence). J lost 1 base, V lost 6 bases, and 4 bases had no gene match. The CDR3 extends over 14 amino acids.

In its sample, this clonotype was seen a few times. The V call is TRBV20-1, the J call TRBJ2-3, with 12 bases identical to TRBD2. The CDR3 runs 16 residues. V lost 6 bases and J lost 0; bases outside the gene matches: 7. The germline V gene encodes CDR1 DFQATT and CDR2 SNEGSKA (reference sequence). CDR3 sequence (DNA): TGCAGTGCCAACTCCGGGACTAGCGGGAGCACAGATACGCAGTATTTT. Residues: CSANSGTSGSTDTQYF.

This chain joins TRBV6-5 and TRBJ2-1; 9 bases align to TRBD2. Germline V gene lookup returns CDR1 MNHEY and CDR2 SVGAGI. V gave up 2 bases and J gave up 4 bases; unmatched junction bases: 6. This CDR3 spans 16 amino acids. CDR3 coding DNA: TGTGCCAGCAGTTACGGAAGAGCGGGAGGTTACAATGAGCAGTTCTTC. It is translated as CASSYGRAGGYNEQFF.

Many counts were recorded for this clonotype. V is TRBV5-1 and J is TRBJ1-1; tentatively, D is TRBD1 (6 bases). Trimming shortened V by 1 base and J by 4 bases, and 11 bases separated the two germline ends. The CDR3 sequence is 14 residues long. Germline CDR1 reads SGHRS; CDR2 reads YFSETQ. The chain's CDR3 is CASSLQGWGTEAFF. CDR3 bases: TGCGCCAGCAGCTTGCAGGGGTGGGGCACTGAAGCTTTCTTT.

This clonotype has a handful of counts. V gene TRBV12-3 or TRBV12-4 combines with J gene TRBJ2-2; 9 bases are a match to TRBD2. V lost 5 bases to trimming and J lost 7 bases; unmatched junction nucleotides: 11. There are 16 residues in the CDR3. The DNA of the CDR3 is TGTGCCAGCAGTCCCTTGGGCGGGAGGGCCATCGGGGAGCTGTTTTTT. Its translation is CASSPLGGRAIGELFF.

This clonotype came up many times. The V call is TRBV6-2 or TRBV6-3, the J call TRBJ2-4, with a possible D match to TRBD2 (6 bases). CDR3 size: 15 residues. Germline V gene data show CDR1 as MNHEY and CDR2 as SVGEGT. V was trimmed by 6 bases and J by 1 base, leaving 13 bases between them. The CDR3 loop reads CASSQPTSAKNIQYF. As DNA, the CDR3 is TGTGCCAGCAGCCAGCCCACTAGCGCCAAAAACATTCAGTACTTC.

This clonotype was detected only a few times. The chain combines TRBV20-1 with TRBJ2-3; 8 bases are shared with TRBD2. This CDR3 is 14 amino acids long. The V and J ends lost 5 bases and 4 bases, in that order; junction bases with no gene match: 8. Germline V lookup: CDR1 DFQATT, CDR2 SNEGSKA (reference sequence). DNA for the CDR3: TGCAGTGCTCATAGCGGGGTAGCGCCAGATACGCAGTATTTT. This translates into CSAHSGVAPDTQYF.

This clonotype was counted ten times or more. The CDR3 nucleotides read TGTGCCAGCAGCCAAACCCCAAAGGATACGCAGTATTTT. Its protein product is CASSQTPKDTQYF. The chain uses TRBV4-2 and TRBJ2-3; D remains ambiguous. V was cut by 2 bases and J by 6 bases, with 9 bases left in between. Per germline, CDR1 LGHNA and CDR2 YNFKEQ. The CDR3 has 13 amino acids.

This clonotype appeared many times. V usage is TRBV12-3 or TRBV12-4 and J usage is TRBJ2-7; a possible D gene is TRBD1 (6 bases). This CDR3 comprises 15 residues. Trimming pared 5 bases from V and 3 bases from J, leaving 17 bases between. This CDR3 is CASSRFARDNYEQYF. Written as DNA, the CDR3 is TGTGCCAGCAGTCGATTCGCCCGGGACAACTACGAGCAGTACTTC.

The V and J genes are TRBV20-1 and TRBJ2-1; TRBD2 aligns across 9 bases. V gave up 1 base and J gave up 5 bases; unmatched junction bases: 6. Germline V lookup: CDR1 DFQATT, CDR2 SNEGSKA (reference sequence). The CDR3 spans 15 residues. This CDR3 reads CSARGSGSINNEQFF. In nucleotides, the CDR3 is TGCAGTGCTAGAGGTAGCGGGAGTATAAACAATGAGCAGTTCTTC.

This clonotype occurred many times. The chain couples TRBV2 to TRBJ2-1; 8 positions agree with TRBD2. The CDR3 loop spans 14 amino acids. Per germline, CDR1 SNHLY and CDR2 FYNNEI. After removal of 8 bases from V and 0 bases from J, the junction contained 3 bases not matched to a gene. This chain's CDR3 is CASGSGSSYNEQFF. In DNA, the CDR3 is TGTGCCAGCGGGAGCGGGAGCTCCTACAATGAGCAGTTCTTC.

At least ten counts were recorded for this clonotype. This chain uses TRBV7-9 with TRBJ2-2; D call uncertain. V was trimmed by 8 bases and J by 7 bases, leaving 20 bases between them. This CDR3 is built from 15 residues. The germline gives CDR1 SEHNR, CDR2 FQNEAQ (reference sequence). The CDR3 is CASPKEPYGGGELFF. The CDR3 DNA sequence: TGTGCCAGCCCAAAGGAGCCGTACGGTGGCGGGGAGCTGTTTTTT.

The gene calls are TRBV12-3 or TRBV12-4 and TRBJ2-4; D remains ambiguous. V lost 3 bases, J lost 5 bases, and 11 bases lay in between. This CDR3 is 14 amino acids long. The CDR3 DNA follows: TGTGCCAGCAGTTTTACAGAAGACGAAAACATTCAGTACTTC. Translation: CASSFTEDENIQYF.

The V gene is TRBV7-9, the J gene TRBJ1-1; no definite D call. Trimming pared 5 bases from V and 3 bases from J, leaving 7 bases between. There are 12 residues in the CDR3. Germline lookup yields CDR1 SEHNR and CDR2 FQNEAQ (reference sequence). The CDR3 sequence: CASSPSHTEAFF. The CDR3 DNA reads TGTGCCAGCAGCCCCAGCCACACTGAAGCTTTCTTT.

On this clonotype: A much larger clone lies one base from this, so it may be a read error. The V call is TRBV5-6, the J call TRBJ2-3; D could derive from TRBD1 or TRBD2 (5 bases each). The CDR3 consists of 14 residues. CDR1 and CDR2 from the germline V gene are SGHDT and YYEEEE. V lost 8 bases, J lost 4 bases, and 17 bases lay in between. CDR3 bases: TGTGCCAGAAGCACAGTAGTGGGGGCAGATACGCAGTATTTT. It translates to CARSTVVGADTQYF. The whole variable domain, filled in from reference TRBV5-6 and TRBJ2-3, reads DAGVTQSPTHLIKTRGQQVTLRCSPKSGHDTVSWYQQALGQGPQFIFQYYEEEERQRGNFPDRFSGHQFPNYSSELNVNALLLGDSALYLCARSTVVGADTQYFGPGTRLTVL.

This clonotype was recorded at least ten times. The rearrangement joins TRBV28 to TRBJ2-5, with 8 bases identical to TRBD2. Trimming cost V 7 bases and J 5 bases; bases outside gene matches: 6. The CDR3 extends over 13 amino acids. Germline V gene sequence: CDR1 MDHEN, CDR2 SYDVKM. CDR3 bases: TGTGCCAGCAAGACGGGAGGGGTGGAGACCCAGTACTTC. Protein: CASKTGGVETQYF.

The chain uses TRBV18 and TRBJ2-2; D call uncertain. With 0 bases removed from V and 4 bases from J, the gap between germline ends came to 9 bases. There are 15 residues in the CDR3. The germline gives CDR1 KGHSH, CDR2 LQKENI. CDR3 nucleotide sequence: TGTGCCAGCTCACCACCTACACACGCCACCGGGGAGCTGTTTTTT. The encoded protein is CASSPPTHATGELFF.

V and J are TRBV9 and TRBJ2-3, with no clear D. This CDR3 region has 11 residues. The germline V and J ends were trimmed by 7 bases and 6 bases, with 9 bases remaining between them. Germline V gene sequence: CDR1 SGDLS, CDR2 YYNGEE. This chain's CDR3 is CASGDYDTQYF. The CDR3 DNA sequence: TGTGCCAGCGGGGATTATGATACGCAGTATTTT.

This clonotype was detected many times. V and J are TRBV14 and TRBJ2-7, with 8 bases fitting TRBD1. The germline gives CDR1 SGHDN, CDR2 FVKESK. V gave up 2 bases and J gave up 5 bases; unmatched junction bases: 8. The CDR3 has 15 amino acids. The CDR3 coding sequence is TGTGCCAGCAGCCAACTTCTCGGACAGGGCCACGAGCAGTACTTC. This codes for CASSQLLGQGHEQYF.

This clonotype was picked up many times. The V gene is TRBV25-1, the J gene TRBJ2-7; possibly TRBD1 or TRBD2 for D (5 bases each). This CDR3 has 13 amino acids. From germline, CDR1 is MGHDK and CDR2 SYGVNS. V lost 9 bases and J lost 0, with 12 bases in between. CDR3 in DNA: TGTGCCAGTGGGGCCGCGGGCTCCTACGAGCAGTACTTC. It translates to CASGAAGSYEQYF.

The V gene is TRBV20-1, the J gene TRBJ1-1; D call uncertain. The germline V gene encodes CDR1 DFQATT and CDR2 SNEGSKA (reference sequence). Trimming cost V 2 bases and J 4 bases, with 8 bases left between them. The CDR3 runs to 12 residues. For the CDR3, the DNA is TGCAGTGCTAGACCCGAGAGCACTGAAGCTTTCTTT. It translates to CSARPESTEAFF.

This clonotype occurred a few times. The J gene is TRBJ2-7, the V gene TRBV6-1; 7 bases are a match to TRBD1. Germline CDR1 and CDR2: MNHNS and SASEGT. The V and J ends lost 5 bases and 4 bases, in that order; junction bases with no gene match: 11. The CDR3 has 15 residues. Here the CDR3 DNA reads TGTGCCAGCAGTCCGGCGGTAGGGGGCGGGTACGAGCAGTACTTC. Translated: CASSPAVGGGYEQYF.

This clonotype showed up just a few times. V is TRBV18 and J is TRBJ2-5; TRBD1 is a possible D gene (6 bases). The CDR3 consists of 15 residues. Germline CDR1 KGHSH, CDR2 LQKENI. Trimming cost V 3 bases and J 2 bases, with 13 bases left between them. CDR3 in amino acids: CASSPNSDSQETQYF. The CDR3 DNA is TGTGCCAGCTCACCCAATTCGGACAGTCAAGAGACCCAGTACTTC.

This clonotype turned up a few times. The chain employs TRBV20-1 and TRBJ2-7; 7 bases agree with TRBD2. Germline loops: CDR1 DFQATT, CDR2 SNEGSKA (reference sequence). J lost 3 bases, V lost 6 bases, and 26 bases had no gene match. This CDR3 is built from 19 residues. CDR3 bases: TGCAGTGCCCCTGATCGGCAGGGTGAAACGGCTAGCGGTGGCTACGAGCAGTACTTC. It codes for CSAPDRQGETASGGYEQYF.

This clonotype came up a few times. The chain couples TRBV6-5 to TRBJ1-1, with D tentatively TRBD1 (5 bases). The germline CDR1 and CDR2 sequences are MNHEY and SVGAGI. The ends were cut back, 0 bases at V and 3 bases at J, with 14 bases in the middle. The CDR3 runs 16 residues. The CDR3 bases are TGTGCCAGCAGTTACTCGTCGCGGGGACGGCACACTGAAGCTTTCTTT. Amino acids: CASSYSSRGRHTEAFF.

This clonotype was detected only a few times. J is TRBJ2-3 and V is TRBV20-1; D remains ambiguous. This CDR3 has 16 residues. CDR1 is DFQATT and CDR2 is SNEGSKA in the germline V gene (reference sequence). With 0 bases removed from V and 0 bases from J, the gap between germline ends came to 13 bases. The CDR3: CSARDPARTSTDTQYF. CDR3 bases: TGCAGTGCTAGAGATCCGGCAAGAACGAGCACAGATACGCAGTATTTT.